Listed here are 30 T cell receptor beta chains from one sample, sequenced in a study of blood T cell repertoires in COVID-19 (dated by TCRdb to about 2020). The library was obtained by the immunoSEQ multiplex PCR assay. TCRdb mirrors the immuneACCESS table, restricted to in-frame sequences. Some clones are absent from its copies; in checked studies, under half trace to an unresolved V gene, and the reason for the others is unknown. This sample gives some 330,000 clones in total; approximately 89% of them show up just once. In total, the top ten clones hold less than 2.5% of the sample. Material for sequencing was PBMCs or T cells enriched from blood (not recorded which). These receptors were obtained from a middle-aged man in a cohort exposed to, infected with or recovered from COVID-19 (not recorded which).

CDR3 residues: CASSLLGGDTEAFF. The CDR3 DNA reads TGTGCCAGCAGTTTATTGGGGGGGGACACTGAAGCTTTCTTT. The chain carries TRBV27 and TRBJ1-1; tentatively, D is TRBD1 (5 bases). There are 14 residues in the CDR3. Germline values: CDR1 MNHEY, CDR2 SMNVEV (reference sequence). V lost 1 base and J 3 bases, leaving 9 bases between the germline ends.

The CDR3 region has the DNA TGTGCCAGCAGCTGGGGACAGGGGGACACTGAAGCTTTCTTT. This encodes CASSWGQGDTEAFF. The J gene is TRBJ1-1, the V gene TRBV7-9, with 11 bases aligning to TRBD1. The germline gives CDR1 SEHNR, CDR2 FQNEAQ (reference sequence). The CDR3 totals 14 residues. V shed 4 bases, J shed 3 bases, and the junction held 1 base outside the gene matches.

The rearrangement uses TRBV28 and TRBJ1-2, with a possible D match to TRBD1 (5 bases). The CDR3 is 15 amino acids. V dropped 5 bases and J dropped 4 bases, with 17 bases sitting between them. Germline CDR1 is MDHEN and CDR2 is SYDVKM. CDR3 bases: TGTGCCAGCAGTCTCGGGGGGGGAGGAAGCTATGGCTACACCTTC. Translating gives CASSLGGGGSYGYTF.

For this clone: Distinct nucleotide sequences in the sample also encode this CDR3. The chain is built from TRBV3-1 (or the pseudogene TRBV3-2) and TRBJ1-1; D remains unclear. Trimming removed 1 base from V and 3 bases from J, with 6 bases in between. Germline lookup yields CDR1 LGHDT and CDR2 YNNKEL (reference sequence). CDR3 size: 13 residues. DNA of the CDR3: TGTGCCAGCAGCCAAGGACGGGACACTGAAGCTTTCTTT. Amino acid sequence: CASSQGRDTEAFF.

This chain links TRBV7-2 with TRBJ1-2, with 7 nucleotides matching TRBD1. The CDR3 runs to 15 residues. V lost 3 bases and J lost 3; bases outside the gene matches: 7. In germline, CDR1 is SGHTA, CDR2 FQGNSA. CDR3 amino acids: CASSFRQGVDYGYTF. CDR3 in DNA: TGTGCCAGCAGCTTTCGACAGGGTGTAGACTATGGCTACACCTTC.

The chain recombines TRBV10-3 with TRBJ1-1; TRBD1 matches 8 bases. The junction had 1 base not matched to a gene; V was cut back by 7 bases and J by 0 bases. Germline CDR1 ENHRY, CDR2 SYGVKD. This CDR3 is 13 amino acids long. CDR3 protein: CAIKGQVNTEAFF. Written as DNA, the CDR3 is TGTGCCATCAAGGGACAGGTGAACACTGAAGCTTTCTTT.

The chain links TRBV2 to TRBJ1-4; D perhaps matches TRBD1 (5 bases). The CDR3 has 15 residues. Trimming cost V 4 bases and J 7 bases, with 16 bases left between them. Germline values: CDR1 SNHLY, CDR2 FYNNEI. The CDR3 DNA is TGTGCCAGCAGTGTATTAAGGGGCGGAAGTGAAAAACTGTTTTTT. Translation: CASSVLRGGSEKLFF.

V and J are TRBV11-2 and TRBJ2-7; TRBD2 aligns across 7 bases. CDR3 size: 16 residues. Germline V gives CDR1 SGHAT, CDR2 FQNNGV. Trimming at V came to 0 bases and at J to 0 bases, leaving 5 bases not matched to a gene. The CDR3 sequence: CASSLDLAEISYEQYF. The DNA of the CDR3 is TGTGCCAGCAGCTTAGATCTAGCGGAGATCTCCTACGAGCAGTACTTC.

The DNA for the CDR3 is TGCAGCGTTGACCAGGGTAGGCGGTGGGGCTACACCTTC. It yields the protein CSVDQGRRWGYTF. The rearrangement uses TRBV29-1 and TRBJ1-2; tentatively, D is TRBD1 (5 bases). CDR3 size: 13 residues. Trimming took 3 bases from V and 8 from J, leaving 16 bases between them. Germline assignment: CDR1 SQVTM and CDR2 ANQGSEA. Looking up the rest from reference TRBV29-1 and TRBJ1-2 gives the full variable domain: SAVISQKPSRDICQRGTSLTIQCQVDSQVTMMFWYRQQPGQSLTLIATANQGSEATYESGFVIDKFPISRPNLTFSTLTVSNMSPEDSSIYLCSVDQGRRWGYTFGSGTRLTVV.

By sample share, this clone is large. V gene TRBV30 combines with J gene TRBJ2-7; the match to TRBD1 covers 8 bases. This CDR3 is built from 13 residues. The germline CDR1 and CDR2 sequences are GTSNPN and SVGIG (reference sequence). V dropped 0 bases and J dropped 6; count of bases not matched to a gene: 4. The CDR3 DNA sequence: TGTGCCTGGAGTGTCACGGACAGGGCCGAGCAGTACTTC. Its translation: CAWSVTDRAEQYF. Full variable domain (outside the CDR3, taken from reference TRBV30 and TRBJ2-7): SQTIHQWPATLVQPVGSPLSLECTVEGTSNPNLYWYRQAAGRGLQLLFYSVGIGQISSEVPQNLSASRPQDRQFILSSKKLLLSDSGFYLCAWSVTDRAEQYFGPGTRLTVT.

The chain recombines TRBV5-5 with TRBJ2-7, with 11 bases identical to TRBD2. V gave up 0 bases and J gave up 3 bases; unmatched junction bases: 5. This CDR3 contains 16 residues. Germline V gives CDR1 SGHKS, CDR2 YYEKEE (reference sequence). For the CDR3, the DNA is TGTGCCAGCAGCTTGGCCTACCTAGCGGGAGGCTACGAGCAGTACTTC. This gives the protein CASSLAYLAGGYEQYF.

The chain has TRBV7-2 and TRBJ1-3; D remains ambiguous. The CDR3 has 15 residues. Per germline, CDR1 SGHTA and CDR2 FQGNSA. V was clipped by 1 base and J by 3 bases, with 10 bases between them. The CDR3 bases are TGTGCCAGCAGCTTAGTGGCCGGGGTTGGAAACACCATATATTTT. This codes for CASSLVAGVGNTIYF.

The gene calls are TRBV28 and TRBJ1-2, with 7 bases fitting TRBD1. The CDR3 has 13 amino acids. CDR1 is MDHEN, CDR2 SYDVKM, per germline. The junction had 10 bases not matched to a gene; V was cut back by 7 bases and J by 8 bases. CDR3 loop: CASNNPGGRGYTF. CDR3 bases: TGTGCCAGCAATAACCCAGGGGGTCGGGGCTACACCTTC.

In DNA, the CDR3 is TGTGCCAGCAGCTTTTCCCCGGGACAGCTAGAAGAAAAACTGTTTTTT. It is translated as CASSFSPGQLEEKLFF. The V and J genes are TRBV7-9 and TRBJ1-4, with 7 positions matching TRBD1. Germline trimming cut 3 bases from V and 8 bases from J; bases unmatched to any gene: 12. The CDR3 is 16 residues long. Germline-derived CDR1 and CDR2 are SEHNR and FQNEAQ (reference sequence).

The rearrangement joins TRBV6-5 to TRBJ2-1; 9 nucleotides align to TRBD2. The CDR3 is made up of 15 amino acids. V shed 5 bases and J 6 bases; nucleotides not matched to a gene: 8. The germline V gene has CDR1 MNHEY and CDR2 SVGAGI. CDR3 loop: CASSNGGGRANEQFF. The CDR3 DNA is TGTGCCAGCAGTAACGGGGGCGGGAGGGCCAATGAGCAGTTCTTC.

The chain carries TRBV29-1 and TRBJ2-3; 13 bases match TRBD2. The CDR3 is made up of 16 amino acids. The germline gives CDR1 SQVTM, CDR2 ANQGSEA. V shed 6 bases and J 5 bases; nucleotides not matched to a gene: 11. In DNA, the CDR3 is TGCAGCGTCGGTGGACTAGCGGGAGTATTTCGAGATACGCAGTATTTT. It encodes CSVGGLAGVFRDTQYF.

The CDR3 DNA follows: TGTGCCAGCAGTTACAACCTCCATCCCGGAGGGCGAGATACGCAGTATTTT. Translated: CASSYNLHPGGRDTQYF. The chain recombines TRBV5-6 with TRBJ2-3; TRBD2 might be the D (6 bases). Germline CDR1 SGHDT, CDR2 YYEEEE. V lost 5 bases and J lost 5, with 24 bases in between. The CDR3 runs to 17 residues.

The V gene is TRBV30, the J gene TRBJ1-4; 7 bases are shared with TRBD1. This CDR3 has 12 amino acids. Germline CDR1 GTSNPN, CDR2 SVGIG (reference sequence). The V gene end was trimmed by 0 bases and the J gene end by 14 bases; junction bases not matched to a gene: 6. The CDR3 DNA follows: TGTGCCTGGAGTGTACATGGGGACAGCCTGTTTTTT. Amino acid sequence: CAWSVHGDSLFF.

The chain couples TRBV5-1 to TRBJ1-6; a weak D match, TRBD1 (5 bases). Germline-derived CDR1 and CDR2 are SGHRS and YFSETQ. V was cut by 5 bases and J by 10 bases, with 16 bases left in between. This CDR3 spans 14 amino acids. This CDR3 reads CASSSTEASSPLHF. CDR3 DNA sequence: TGCGCCAGCAGTTCGACAGAGGCAAGCTCACCCCTCCACTTT.

The chain is built from TRBV27 and TRBJ2-7; tentatively, D is TRBD1 (5 bases). Trimming shortened V by 10 bases and J by 5 bases, and 15 bases separated the two germline ends. Germline V gives CDR1 MNHEY, CDR2 SMNVEV (reference sequence). The CDR3 runs 12 residues. The DNA for the CDR3 is TGTGCCATCGGAACAGGAGACCACGAGCAGTACTTC. Protein product: CAIGTGDHEQYF.

Concerning this clone itself: Other nucleotide sequences from this sample produce the same CDR3. This chain uses TRBV2 with TRBJ1-1; the D gene is possibly TRBD1 (5 bases). This CDR3 is built from 14 residues. Trimming left V 4 bases short and J 1 base short, with 10 bases between. Germline V gene sequence: CDR1 SNHLY, CDR2 FYNNEI. The CDR3 nucleotides are TGTGCCAGCAGTGTAGGGCAGGGGAACACTGAAGCTTTCTTT. Protein sequence: CASSVGQGNTEAFF.

This chain links TRBV7-2 with TRBJ2-7; tentative D call: TRBD2 (6 bases). CDR1 and CDR2 (germline): SGHTA, FQGNSA. Trimming took 4 bases from V and 3 from J, leaving 16 bases between them. The CDR3 is made up of 15 amino acids. The CDR3 loop is CASSSRTGGDYEQYF. CDR3 bases: TGTGCCAGCAGCTCAAGGACTGGAGGGGACTACGAGCAGTACTTC.

V usage is TRBV27 and J usage is TRBJ2-2, with 16 bases lining up with TRBD2. The length of the CDR3 is 19 residues. V lost 6 bases, J lost 0 bases, and 7 bases stayed unmatched. The V gene's germline CDR1 is MNHEY and CDR2 SMNVEV (reference sequence). The CDR3 region is CASRGTSGRVKTNTGELFF. For the CDR3, the DNA is TGTGCCAGCAGGGGGACTAGCGGGAGGGTAAAGACGAACACCGGGGAGCTGTTTTTT.

This clone was counted once. The chain has TRBV5-6 and TRBJ2-1; 14 bases align to TRBD2. Germline loops: CDR1 SGHDT, CDR2 YYEEEE. With 5 bases clipped from V and 8 bases from J, the junction kept 3 bases outside the gene matches. This CDR3 is built from 14 residues. Here the CDR3 reads CASRGLAGVDEQFF. The CDR3 DNA is TGTGCCAGCAGGGGACTAGCGGGAGTGGATGAGCAGTTCTTC.

The chain employs TRBV6-5 and TRBJ2-1; TRBD2 matches at 8 bases. V dropped 8 bases and J dropped 7; count of bases not matched to a gene: 4. CDR1 and CDR2 from the germline V gene are MNHEY and SVGAGI. The CDR3 is 12 amino acids. CDR3 protein: CASGLAVNEQFF. The CDR3, as DNA: TGTGCCAGCGGACTAGCCGTGAATGAGCAGTTCTTC.

V gene TRBV6-1 combines with J gene TRBJ1-5, with a tentative D call TRBD1 (6 bases). V was trimmed by 0 bases and J by 3 bases, leaving 12 bases between them. CDR1 is MNHNS and CDR2 is SASEGT in the germline V gene. There are 16 residues in the CDR3. The CDR3, as DNA: TGTGCCAGCAGTGAAGCGCTCGGACAGAACAATCAGCCCCAGCATTTT. As protein: CASSEALGQNNQPQHF.

This clone was observed a single time. The rearrangement links TRBV6-4 to TRBJ2-2; 8 bases line up with TRBD2. In germline, CDR1 is MRHNA, CDR2 SNTAGT. V dropped 8 bases and J dropped 3; count of bases not matched to a gene: 5. This CDR3 is built from 14 residues. The CDR3 loop is CASAQLADTGELFF. The CDR3 DNA reads TGTGCCAGCGCCCAACTAGCGGACACCGGGGAGCTGTTTTTT.

A word on this clone: Other DNA sequences of this sample code for an identical CDR3. This chain joins TRBV5-1 and TRBJ2-1; 9 nucleotides agree with TRBD2. The CDR3 spans 15 residues. In germline, CDR1 is SGHRS, CDR2 YFSETQ. The V segment lost 0 bases and the J segment 2 bases; nucleotides outside the gene matches: 0. This CDR3 reads CASSLGLAAYNEQFF. In DNA form, the CDR3 reads TGCGCCAGCAGCTTGGGACTAGCGGCCTACAATGAGCAGTTCTTC.

The chain uses TRBV5-1 and TRBJ2-7, with D possibly being TRBD1 (5 bases). Germline V gene data show CDR1 as SGHRS and CDR2 as YFSETQ. The CDR3 loop spans 15 amino acids. Trimming cost V 0 bases and J 1 base, with 11 bases left between them. CDR3 sequence reads: CASSLGRVTSYEQYF. The CDR3 DNA follows: TGCGCCAGCAGCTTGGGCAGGGTGACTTCCTACGAGCAGTACTTC. The full variable domain, its missing parts supplied by reference TRBV5-1 and TRBJ2-7, is KAGVTQTPRYLIKTRGQQVTLSCSPISGHRSVSWYQQTPGQGLQFLFEYFSETQRNKGNFPGRFSGRQFSNSRSEMNVSTLELGDSALYLCASSLGRVTSYEQYFGPGTRLTVT.

The V gene is TRBV19, the J gene TRBJ2-6; TRBD1 aligns across 8 bases. Germline lookup yields CDR1 LNHDA and CDR2 SQIVND (reference sequence). V lost 4 bases and J lost 0; bases outside the gene matches: 5. This CDR3 comprises 17 residues. The CDR3 spells CASSKGTGPSGANVLTF. DNA of the CDR3: TGTGCCAGTAGTAAGGGGACAGGACCCTCTGGGGCCAACGTCCTGACTTTC.